Listed here are 2 T cell receptor beta chains from one sample, sequenced in a study of CD8+ T cells in alopecia areata. Treatment described: oral pan-JAK inhibitor, 5-10 mg twice daily. Sequencing used cDNA as its template, made by extracting RNA and reverse transcribing it. TCRdb's table, derived via immunoSEQ multiplex PCR, lists solely in-frame clones and lacks some. The sample includes 79,000 or so clones, roughly 66% of them seen just once. The specimen was CD8+ T cells sorted from blood, collected at week 24, from a patient treated with tofacitinib. These receptors came from a human donor with alopecia areata.

This clone was seen a few times. J is TRBJ2-1 and V is TRBV19; maybe TRBD1 (5 bases). Deletions cut 6 bases from V and 7 bases from J, with 13 bases between. Germline V lookup: CDR1 LNHDA, CDR2 SQIVND (reference sequence). The CDR3 is 13 amino acids. CDR3 bases: TGTGCCAGTAGGGACCAGGGTCAGAATGAGCAGTTCTTC. It translates to CASRDQGQNEQFF.

V is TRBV29-1 and J is TRBJ1-1, with D maybe TRBD1 (6 bases). V was cut by 3 bases and J by 5 bases, with 10 bases left in between. The germline CDR1 and CDR2 sequences are SQVTM and ANQGSEA. The CDR3 has 12 amino acids. The CDR3 coding sequence is TGCAGCGTTGATGAGGGGGGGACTGAAGCTTTCTTT. This sequence encodes CSVDEGGTEAFF.